This TCR beta chain comes out of a study of PD-1 blockade in classical Hodgkin lymphoma. Findings and limits, study-wide: Initiation of nivolumab under 1 year after ASCT led to exclusion of patients.

The CDR3 loop spans 13 amino acids. From germline, CDR1 is SGHRS and CDR2 YFSETQ. This clone was seen just once. Its antigen is unidentified. One junction end does not reproduce the germline sequence, and a read error may be involved. After autologous stem cell transplantation all patients relapsed, and prior brentuximab vedotin exposure differed between cohorts. This table comes from immunoSEQ multiplex PCR, and its TCRdb copy is limited to in-frame clones, with some not included. The sample lists some 14,000 clones, approximately 80% occurring once. The source of this sequence is a human donor with classical Hodgkin lymphoma. The chain recombines TRBV5-1 with TRBJ2-4, with D possibly TRBD1 on 8 matching bases. This specimen consisted of peripheral blood mononuclear cells (PBMCs), obtained at baseline. The CDR3 region has the DNA TGCGCCAGCAGCTTCGACAGGGGAGGGAAAAACCTATTC. It codes for CASSFDRGGKNLF.